Below are 20 T cell receptor beta chains sequenced from a single sample in a study of blood T cell repertoires in COVID-19 (TCRdb year 2020). The library was built by means of the immunoSEQ multiplex PCR assay. TCRdb took over this immuneACCESS table, retaining in-frame rearrangements with V and J assigned. Such tables are incomplete; in checked studies, under half of the missing clones stem from an unresolved V gene, and the remainder is unexplained. Counted in this sample were 25,000 to 35,000 clones; around 85% of them appeared once. Of the sample, roughly 7.7% falls within the top ten clones. Sequenced material: peripheral blood. These receptors were taken from a human donor in a cohort sampled during active COVID-19.

This rearrangement joins TRBV10-1 to TRBJ1-5, with a possible D match to TRBD1 (5 bases). The germline gives CDR1 WNHNN, CDR2 SYGVQD (reference sequence). Trimming cost V 4 bases and J 2 bases, with 6 bases left between them. The CDR3 spans 13 residues. CDR3 residues: CASSATGNQPQHF. In DNA form, the CDR3 reads TGCGCCAGCAGTGCGACAGGCAATCAGCCCCAGCATTTT.

The rearrangement uses TRBV19 and TRBJ1-4; D not certain. The germline gives CDR1 LNHDA, CDR2 SQIVND (reference sequence). The CDR3 contains 15 residues. V was pared by 3 bases and J by 8 bases, with 16 bases between. CDR3 DNA sequence: TGTGCCAGTAGTATTTCGAGTTCCCCGGGAGAAAAACTGTTTTTT. Translating it yields CASSISSSPGEKLFF.

This chain uses TRBV6-1 with TRBJ1-2; D remains ambiguous. Germline CDR1 MNHNS, CDR2 SASEGT. Trimming removed 0 bases from V and 8 bases from J, with 10 bases in between. The CDR3 runs 13 residues. CDR3 loop: CASSEARGGGYTF. The CDR3 region has the DNA TGTGCCAGCAGTGAAGCTAGAGGAGGAGGCTACACCTTC.

V gene TRBV18 combines with J gene TRBJ2-6; 7 bases map to TRBD1. V shed 6 bases, J shed 0 bases, and the junction held 5 bases outside the gene matches. The CDR3 loop spans 16 amino acids. Germline values: CDR1 KGHSH, CDR2 LQKENI. The CDR3 coding sequence is TGTGCCAGCTCTAGGGGGCCTAGCTCTGGGGCCAACGTCCTGACTTTC. The encoded protein is CASSRGPSSGANVLTF.

The gene calls are TRBV6-5 and TRBJ1-1; D is unclear. The CDR3 totals 15 residues. V was trimmed by 2 bases and J by 1 base, leaving 11 bases between them. Germline CDR1 and CDR2: MNHEY and SVGAGI. The CDR3: CASSYRITANTEAFF. The DNA for the CDR3 is TGTGCCAGCAGTTACAGGATTACAGCGAACACTGAAGCTTTCTTT.

The chain joins TRBV11-2 to TRBJ2-3, with D possibly being TRBD1 (6 bases). V shed 4 bases and J shed 4 bases, with 15 bases lying between them. The germline gives CDR1 SGHAT, CDR2 FQNNGV. The CDR3 sequence is 15 residues long. The CDR3, as DNA: TGTGCCAGCAGCTCCGGGACACGGGTCGCAGATACGCAGTATTTT. Its protein is CASSSGTRVADTQYF.

The chain has TRBV18 and TRBJ1-5; a weak D match, TRBD1 (5 bases). The CDR3 runs to 18 residues. Between the trimmed V and J ends, which lost 6 bases and 0 bases, there was a span of 21 bases. Germline V gene data show CDR1 as KGHSH and CDR2 as LQKENI. The CDR3 DNA sequence: TGTGCCAGCTCTCTAGGGGCGTCACCTCTTTATAGCAATCAGCCCCAGCATTTT. The encoded protein is CASSLGASPLYSNQPQHF. The complete variable domain, with remaining parts taken from reference TRBV18 and TRBJ1-5, reads NAGVMQNPRHLVRRRGQEARLRCSPMKGHSHVYWYRQLPEEGLKFMVYLQKENIIDESGMPKERFSAEFPKEGPSILRIQQVVRGDSAAYFCASSLGASPLYSNQPQHFGDGTRLSIL.

This sequence joins TRBV28 and TRBJ2-1; the match to TRBD2 covers 10 bases. Per the germline V gene, CDR1 is MDHEN and CDR2 is SYDVKM. The CDR3 totals 16 residues. The junction had 9 bases not matched to a gene; V was cut back by 6 bases and J by 4 bases. The CDR3 coding sequence is TGTGCCAGCAGCCCGTCAGCGGGAGGGCCTTACAATGAGCAGTTCTTC. The encoded protein is CASSPSAGGPYNEQFF.

The V call is TRBV5-1, the J call TRBJ1-6, with 9 bases that match TRBD1. This CDR3 is built from 17 residues. The germline CDR1 and CDR2 sequences are SGHRS and YFSETQ. J lost 10 bases, V lost 0 bases, and 11 bases had no gene match. CDR3 amino acids: CASSLEGWGQGGSPLHF. The DNA for the CDR3 is TGCGCCAGCAGCTTGGAGGGTTGGGGACAGGGAGGGTCACCCCTCCACTTT.

The rearrangement joins TRBV7-3 to TRBJ2-1; 9 bases match TRBD2. The CDR3 contains 14 residues. Germline assignment: CDR1 SGHTA and CDR2 FQGTGA. V was pared by 5 bases and J by 6 bases, with 5 bases of the junction left unmatched. Here the CDR3 reads CASSVSGGSNEQFF. Written as DNA, the CDR3 is TGTGCCAGCAGCGTTAGCGGGGGTTCCAATGAGCAGTTCTTC.

The chain uses TRBV30 and TRBJ2-7, with 8 positions matching TRBD1. With V trimmed by 7 bases and J by 3 bases, 8 bases remained unmatched. From germline, CDR1 is GTSNPN and CDR2 SVGIG (reference sequence). The CDR3 extends over 13 amino acids. The CDR3 region is CAYGQGVGYEQYF. In nucleotides, the CDR3 is TGTGCCTACGGACAGGGCGTCGGCTACGAGCAGTACTTC.

This chain uses TRBV30 with TRBJ2-7, with 7 bases aligning to TRBD1. The CDR3 totals 14 residues. Germline-derived CDR1 and CDR2 are GTSNPN and SVGIG (reference sequence). Trimming took 5 bases from V and 1 from J; bases not matched to a gene: 8. Here the CDR3 DNA reads TGTGCCTGGGCAACCGGGACAGCTTCCTACGAGCAGTACTTC. It encodes CAWATGTASYEQYF.

The chain recombines TRBV7-2 with TRBJ2-3, with 8 nucleotides matching TRBD2. The germline gives CDR1 SGHTA, CDR2 FQGNSA. With V trimmed by 6 bases and J by 2 bases, 7 bases remained unmatched. This CDR3 comprises 15 residues. CDR3 loop: CASSLLAEATDTQYF. The CDR3 region has the DNA TGTGCCAGCAGTCTACTAGCGGAGGCCACAGATACGCAGTATTTT. The whole variable domain, remainder taken from reference TRBV7-2 and TRBJ2-3, is GAGVSQSPSNKVTEKGKDVELRCDPISGHTALYWYRQSLGQGLEFLIYFQGNSAPDKSGLPSDRFSAERTGGSVSTLTIQRTQQEDSAVYLCASSLLAEATDTQYFGPGTRLTVL.

The chain joins TRBV5-1 to TRBJ2-1; D is perhaps TRBD2 (6 bases). The V gene lost 0 bases and the J gene lost 4 bases, with 17 bases spanning the gap. The length of the CDR3 is 17 residues. Germline V lookup: CDR1 SGHRS, CDR2 YFSETQ. The CDR3 spells CASSLAPGLSLYNEQFF. CDR3 in DNA: TGCGCCAGCAGCTTGGCCCCGGGACTTTCTTTGTACAATGAGCAGTTCTTC.

The chain uses TRBV10-3 and TRBJ2-3, with 11 positions matching TRBD1. The J segment lost 4 bases and the V segment lost 4 bases, leaving 4 bases of the junction unmatched. The germline CDR1 and CDR2 sequences are ENHRY and SYGVKD. CDR3 length equals 15 residues. The DNA for the CDR3 is TGTGCCATCAGTGGGACAGGGGGCGCGGCAGATACGCAGTATTTT. Its protein product is CAISGTGGAADTQYF.

The rearrangement joins TRBV19 to TRBJ2-1; TRBD1 is a possible D gene (5 bases). Trimming took off 5 bases at V and 4 bases at J, with 9 bases between the two ends. CDR3 length: 13 residues. Germline-derived CDR1 and CDR2 are LNHDA and SQIVND (reference sequence). The CDR3: CASSLTGYNEQFF. As DNA, the CDR3 is TGTGCCAGTAGTCTTACAGGTTACAATGAGCAGTTCTTC.

The J gene is TRBJ1-1, the V gene TRBV5-1; D is ambiguous. With 0 bases removed from V and 1 base from J, the gap between germline ends came to 10 bases. The CDR3 has 15 residues. Looked up from germline, CDR1 is SGHRS and CDR2 is YFSETQ. This CDR3 reads CASSLVAGSNTEAFF. The CDR3, as DNA: TGCGCCAGCAGCTTGGTCGCGGGCTCGAACACTGAAGCTTTCTTT.

Comments on this clone: At one of its ends the junction is not consistent with the germline gene, which may arise from a read error. The chain recombines TRBV11-3 with TRBJ2-2; the match to TRBD2 covers 11 bases. This CDR3 spans 16 amino acids. CDR1 SGHNT and CDR2 YENEEA come from the germline V gene. The CDR3 loop is CASSPSGGRNTGKLFF. CDR3 coding DNA: TGTGCCAGCAGCCCTAGCGGGGGGCGGAACACCGGGAAGCTGTTTTTT.

The rearrangement links TRBV27 to TRBJ2-5; tentatively, D is TRBD2 (6 bases). In germline, CDR1 is MNHEY, CDR2 SMNVEV (reference sequence). Trimming pared 2 bases from V and 7 bases from J, leaving 17 bases between. The CDR3 runs to 15 residues. CDR3 loop: CASSLGVTGLGTQYF. The CDR3 bases are TGTGCCAGCAGTTTAGGAGTTACGGGACTCGGGACCCAGTACTTC.

The chain couples TRBV5-4 to TRBJ2-5; 7 nucleotides agree with TRBD1. The CDR3 totals 14 residues. J gave up 2 bases and V 2 bases, and 3 bases lay outside the gene matches. Looked up from germline, CDR1 is SGHNT and CDR2 is YYREEE (reference sequence). The CDR3, as DNA: TGTGCCAGCAGCTTTGGGACAGTTCAAGAGACCCAGTACTTC. Its translation is CASSFGTVQETQYF.